This is a list of T cell receptor beta chains from one sample in a study of blood T cell repertoires in COVID-19. The data were produced by immunoSEQ multiplex PCR, yet TCRdb's version contains in-frame clones alone and is incomplete. The sample contains about 140,000 clones, 70% to 80% of which appear only once. Specimen: peripheral blood. All receptors derive from a man aged 50-60 years with acute or convalescent COVID-19. Each CDR3 is given with its conserved first and last residue. A D gene is named only where the DNA matches it firmly. Clone size is stated in some rows and not others, as once, few, many or a class when expanded.

J gene: TRBJ2-5
V gene: TRBV21-1
D gene: .
clone size: .
CDR3 DNA: TGTGCCAGCAGCAAAACCCGATCGGTGGTGAGGGAGACCCAGTACTTC
CDR3 protein: CASSKTRSVVRETQYF

J gene: TRBJ2-7
V gene: TRBV3-1/TRBV3-2
D gene: TRBD1
clone size: .
CDR3 DNA: TGTGCCAGCAGCCAAGAACAGGGGGCCAGCGAGCAGTACTTC
CDR3 protein: CASSQEQGASEQYF

J gene: TRBJ1-1
V gene: TRBV5-1
D gene: TRBD1
clone size: .
CDR3 DNA: TGCGCCAGCAGCGCAGCTCACAGGGGGCCGAACACTGAAGCTTTCTTT
CDR3 protein: CASSAAHRGPNTEAFF

J gene: TRBJ1-5
V gene: TRBV24-1
D gene: TRBD1
clone size: .
CDR3 DNA: TGTGCCACCAGTGGACAGGGAAATCAGCCCCAGCATTTT
CDR3 protein: CATSGQGNQPQHF

J gene: TRBJ1-1
V gene: TRBV11-2
D gene: TRBD1
clone size: .
CDR3 DNA: TGTGCCAGCAGTCTAGGACAGGCGCCGAACACTGAAGCTTTCTTT
CDR3 protein: CASSLGQAPNTEAFF

J gene: TRBJ1-2
V gene: TRBV19
D gene: .
clone size: .
CDR3 DNA: TGTGCCAGTAGTATAGATCATGGAGGGAACTATGGCTACACCTTC
CDR3 protein: CASSIDHGGNYGYTF

J gene: TRBJ1-5
V gene: TRBV7-8
D gene: TRBD1
clone size: .
CDR3 DNA: TGTGCCAGCAGCTTAGAACAGGGGGCGATGTCTCAGCCCCAGCATTTT
CDR3 protein: CASSLEQGAMSQPQHF

J gene: TRBJ1-2
V gene: TRBV5-1
D gene: TRBD1
clone size: .
CDR3 DNA: TGCGCCAGCAGCGCGGGACAGGGAGGGACTGGCTACACCTTC
CDR3 protein: CASSAGQGGTGYTF

J gene: TRBJ1-2
V gene: TRBV29-1
D gene: .
clone size: .
CDR3 DNA: TGCAGCGTCGGGGGTAACTATGGCTACACCTTC
CDR3 protein: CSVGGNYGYTF

J gene: TRBJ1-1
V gene: TRBV6-5
D gene: TRBD1
clone size: .
CDR3 DNA: TGTGCCAGCAGTTACTCCAGGACAGGGGCCACTGAAGCTTTCTTT
CDR3 protein: CASSYSRTGATEAFF

J gene: TRBJ1-1
V gene: TRBV3-1/TRBV3-2
D gene: .
clone size: .
CDR3 DNA: TGTGCCAGCAAACCGAAACAGGGACAGAACACTGAAGCTTTCTTT
CDR3 protein: CASKPKQGQNTEAFF

J gene: TRBJ1-1
V gene: TRBV7-8
D gene: .
clone size: .
CDR3 DNA: TGTGCCAGCAGCTTAGTGGCAGGGAGCGGGCCTGAAGCTTTCTTT
CDR3 protein: CASSLVAGSGPEAFF

J gene: TRBJ2-5
V gene: TRBV5-1
D gene: TRBD1
clone size: .
CDR3 DNA: TGCGCCAGCAGCTTCGACAGGGGGTCTGGGACCCAGTACTTC
CDR3 protein: CASSFDRGSGTQYF

J gene: TRBJ2-7
V gene: TRBV29-1
D gene: TRBD1
clone size: .
CDR3 DNA: TGCAGCGTGAGACAGGGGGACAACGAGCAGTACTTC
CDR3 protein: CSVRQGDNEQYF

J gene: TRBJ1-1
V gene: TRBV7-9
D gene: .
clone size: .
CDR3 DNA: TGTGCCAGCAGCAGACAGATTGAAGCTTTCTTT
CDR3 protein: CASSRQIEAFF

J gene: TRBJ1-2
V gene: TRBV6-5
D gene: .
clone size: few
CDR3 DNA: TGTGCCAGCAGCCAGACAGGCCGGATCTATGGCTACACCTTC
CDR3 protein: CASSQTGRIYGYTF

J gene: TRBJ1-5
V gene: TRBV5-1
D gene: TRBD1
clone size: .
CDR3 DNA: TGCGCCAGCAGCTTGGATCCAGGGGGCGGTCAGCCCCAGCATTTT
CDR3 protein: CASSLDPGGGQPQHF

J gene: TRBJ1-5
V gene: TRBV6-5
D gene: .
clone size: .
CDR3 DNA: TGTGCCAGCAGACAGACTAGTAGCAATCAGCCCCAGCATTTT
CDR3 protein: CASRQTSSNQPQHF

J gene: TRBJ1-1
V gene: TRBV5-1
D gene: TRBD1
clone size: .
CDR3 DNA: TGCGCCAGCGTACGGGACAGGGGATCTTTAAACACTGAAGCTTTCTTT
CDR3 protein: CASVRDRGSLNTEAFF

J gene: TRBJ1-5
V gene: TRBV30
D gene: .
clone size: .
CDR3 DNA: TGTGCCTGGAGTGTAACCGGGAATAGCAATCAGCCCCAGCATTTT
CDR3 protein: CAWSVTGNSNQPQHF

J gene: TRBJ1-1
V gene: TRBV6-5
D gene: TRBD1
clone size: .
CDR3 DNA: TGTGCCAGCATCGGACAGGGGGCGGACACTGAAGCTTTCTTT
CDR3 protein: CASIGQGADTEAFF

J gene: TRBJ1-2
V gene: TRBV12-2
D gene: .
clone size: .
CDR3 DNA: TGTGCAAGTCGCTTAGATTCGGCAGGGGGCGGCTACACCTTC
CDR3 protein: CASRLDSAGGGYTF

J gene: TRBJ2-5
V gene: TRBV5-1
D gene: TRBD1
clone size: .
CDR3 DNA: TGCGCCAGCAGGGGGACAGGACTAGAGACCCAGTACTTC
CDR3 protein: CASRGTGLETQYF

J gene: TRBJ2-5
V gene: TRBV6-1
D gene: TRBD1
clone size: .
CDR3 DNA: TGTGCCAGCAGTGAATATGGACAGGGGATTTTTGGGACCCAGTACTTC
CDR3 protein: CASSEYGQGIFGTQYF

J gene: TRBJ2-3
V gene: TRBV7-3
D gene: TRBD2
clone size: .
CDR3 DNA: TGTGCCAGCAGCTTAACCGGGACTAGTCCACATACGCAGTATTTT
CDR3 protein: CASSLTGTSPHTQYF

J gene: TRBJ2-1
V gene: TRBV2
D gene: .
clone size: .
CDR3 DNA: TGTGCCAGCAGTGAGGACGGGGTTTCGGCTGAGCAGTTCTTC
CDR3 protein: CASSEDGVSAEQFF